This passage covers 16 T cell receptor beta chains from one sample sequenced in a study of neurological immune-mediated disorders. TCRdb independently ran MiXCR on the 5' RACE reads; one entry per CDR3 protein. The data hold tens of thousands of distinct CDR3 sequences, with 10% observed a single time. Sequenced sample: PBMCs. These receptors were collected from a man aged 35 to 55 in good health.

CDR3 sequence reads: CASSPTSGQGAQYNEQFF. As DNA, the CDR3 is TGTGCCAGCAGTCCCACGTCGGGACAGGGGGCGCAGTACAATGAGCAGTTCTTC. This chain connects TRBV7-6 to TRBJ2-1, with 12 bases identical to TRBD1. V lost 6 bases, J lost 4 bases, and 13 bases stayed unmatched. There are 18 residues in the CDR3. CDR1 SGHVS and CDR2 FNYEAQ come from the germline V gene.

The table lists this clonotype with many counts. The CDR3 is CAISESAVQGNEKLFF. In nucleotides, the CDR3 is TGTGCCATCAGTGAGTCGGCGGTTCAAGGCAATGAAAAACTGTTTTTT. This chain connects TRBV10-3 to TRBJ1-4; no reliable D call. CDR3 length equals 16 residues. Trimming pared 0 bases from V and 5 bases from J, leaving 13 bases between. Per the germline V gene, CDR1 is ENHRY and CDR2 is SYGVKD.

In its sample, this clonotype was seen a few times. The rearrangement joins TRBV10-3 to TRBJ2-3, with D maybe TRBD2 (5 bases). The length of the CDR3 is 16 residues. From germline, CDR1 is ENHRY and CDR2 SYGVKD. Trimming took 0 bases from V and 6 from J, leaving 16 bases between them. The CDR3 DNA is TGTGCCATCAGTGAGTCAGGGCTAGCAGGATGGGATACGCAGTATTTT. This translates into CAISESGLAGWDTQYF.

This clonotype was detected ten times or more. The chain uses TRBV9 and TRBJ1-2; the D is unclear. The ends were cut back, 5 bases at V and 1 base at J, with 12 bases in the middle. This CDR3 is 14 amino acids long. Germline assignment: CDR1 SGDLS and CDR2 YYNGEE. In DNA, the CDR3 is TGTGCCAGCAGACGCCATGCCCTTAACTATGGCTACACCTTC. Protein: CASRRHALNYGYTF.

At least ten counts were recorded for this clonotype. The chain couples TRBV29-1 to TRBJ2-5; 10 nucleotides line up with TRBD1. Germline V gives CDR1 SQVTM, CDR2 ANQGSEA. This CDR3 spans 14 amino acids. V gave up 4 bases and J gave up 4 bases; unmatched junction bases: 6. This CDR3 reads CSVVDRGFRETQYF. In DNA, the CDR3 is TGCAGCGTTGTGGACAGGGGGTTCAGAGAGACCCAGTACTTC. Combining the CDR3 with reference TRBV29-1 and TRBJ2-5 gives the whole variable domain SAVISQKPSRDICQRGTSLTIQCQVDSQVTMMFWYRQQPGQSLTLIATANQGSEATYESGFVIDKFPISRPNLTFSTLTVSNMSPEDSSIYLCSVVDRGFRETQYFGPGTRLLVL.

This clonotype appeared many times. The chain couples TRBV3-1 to TRBJ2-7; 11 positions match TRBD2. Per the germline V gene, CDR1 is LGHDT and CDR2 is YNNKEL (reference sequence). This CDR3 comprises 16 residues. After removal of 6 bases from V and 1 base from J, the junction contained 8 bases not matched to a gene. The CDR3 nucleotides are TGTGCCAGCAGTCGGACTAGCGGGTTCGTTTCCTACGAGCAGTACTTC. Its translation is CASSRTSGFVSYEQYF.

This clonotype was seen many times. The gene calls are TRBV20-1 and TRBJ1-3; TRBD1 is a possible D gene (6 bases). The germline gives CDR1 DFQATT, CDR2 SNEGSKA (reference sequence). Trimming left V 2 bases short and J 4 bases short, with 9 bases between. This CDR3 has 13 residues. The CDR3, as DNA: TGCAGTGCTAGAACAGGGAGAGGAAACACCATATATTTT. Translated, it gives CSARTGRGNTIYF.

This clonotype was seen repeatedly, ten times or more. The chain combines TRBV12-3 or TRBV12-4 with TRBJ2-2; D remains unclear. Trimming stripped 3 bases from V and 6 bases from J, with 5 bases between. The CDR3 extends over 12 amino acids. This chain's CDR3 is CASSFWAGELFF. In DNA, the CDR3 is TGTGCCAGCAGTTTTTGGGCCGGGGAGCTGTTTTTT.

This clonotype was observed many times. V and J are TRBV15 and TRBJ1-2, with 9 nucleotides matching TRBD1. V gave up 2 bases and J gave up 4 bases; unmatched junction bases: 5. CDR1 LNHNV and CDR2 YYDKDF come from the germline V gene (reference sequence). The length of the CDR3 is 15 residues. The CDR3 is CATSRRDRDSYGYTF. The CDR3, as DNA: TGTGCCACCAGCAGAAGGGACAGGGATAGCTATGGCTACACCTTC.

This clonotype was observed at least ten times. The chain employs TRBV18 and TRBJ2-7; 9 nucleotides agree with TRBD2. The V segment lost 5 bases and the J segment 5 bases; nucleotides outside the gene matches: 7. Germline assignment: CDR1 KGHSH and CDR2 LQKENI. This CDR3 comprises 14 residues. CDR3 protein: CASSNSGRFNEQYF. The CDR3 nucleotides are TGTGCCAGCTCAAATAGCGGGAGATTCAACGAGCAGTACTTC. The full variable domain, with the rest looked up from reference TRBV18 and TRBJ2-7, is NAGVMQNPRHLVRRRGQEARLRCSPMKGHSHVYWYRQLPEEGLKFMVYLQKENIIDESGMPKERFSAEFPKEGPSILRIQQVVRGDSAAYFCASSNSGRFNEQYFGPGTRLTVT.

This chain links TRBV7-2 with TRBJ1-1; TRBD1 might be the D (6 bases). The V gene's germline CDR1 is SGHTA and CDR2 FQGNSA. The CDR3 length is 14 residues. V dropped 5 bases and J dropped 4 bases, with 14 bases sitting between them. The CDR3: CASSIGGQRTEAFF. The CDR3 coding sequence is TGTGCCAGCAGCATCGGGGGCCAACGCACTGAAGCTTTCTTT.

At least ten counts were recorded for this clonotype. The J gene is TRBJ2-7, the V gene TRBV5-1; 7 bases line up with TRBD1. V lost 0 bases and J lost 0; bases outside the gene matches: 3. Per the germline V gene, CDR1 is SGHRS and CDR2 is YFSETQ. The CDR3 is made up of 15 amino acids. The CDR3 region has the DNA TGCGCCAGCAGCTTGGAAGGGACAGACTCCTACGAGCAGTACTTC. As protein: CASSLEGTDSYEQYF.

This clonotype showed up many times. The CDR3 loop reads CASSDLAADTQYF. The CDR3 nucleotides are TGTGCCAGCAGTGACTTGGCAGCAGATACGCAGTATTTT. This rearrangement joins TRBV2 to TRBJ2-3; D is undetermined. This CDR3 comprises 13 residues. Germline CDR1 SNHLY, CDR2 FYNNEI. V was clipped by 3 bases and J by 4 bases, with 8 bases between them.

This clonotype was picked up many times. The V gene is TRBV20-1, the J gene TRBJ2-2; no reliable D call. Germline V gene lookup returns CDR1 DFQATT and CDR2 SNEGSKA (reference sequence). V was pared by 3 bases and J by 1 base, with 9 bases between. There are 14 residues in the CDR3. The CDR3 nucleotides are TGCAGTGCTAGGGGTTATTGGAACACCGGGGAGCTGTTTTTT. It is translated as CSARGYWNTGELFF.

Remarks on this clonotype: A much more abundant neighbour one base away suggests this may be a read error. The rearrangement links TRBV20-1 to TRBJ2-1, with TRBD2 identical over 13 bases. Looked up from germline, CDR1 is DFQATT and CDR2 is SNEGSKA (reference sequence). Trimming removed 8 bases from V and 9 bases from J; junction bases left unmatched: 13. CDR3 size: 15 residues. The CDR3 DNA follows: TGCAGTACTACCTCTAGGACTAGCGGGAGATCTGAGCAGTTCTTC. Translated, it gives CSTTSRTSGRSEQFF.

The table lists this clonotype with many counts. This chain uses TRBV5-1 with TRBJ2-7; D perhaps matches TRBD1 (6 bases). Germline lookup yields CDR1 SGHRS and CDR2 YFSETQ. This CDR3 comprises 13 residues. Between the trimmed V and J ends, which lost 4 bases and 2 bases, there was a span of 10 bases. The CDR3 protein is CASSVGHTYEQYF. CDR3 nucleotide sequence: TGCGCCAGCAGCGTGGGACATACCTACGAGCAGTACTTC.